Presented here are 14 T cell receptor beta chains from one specimen sequenced in a study of metastatic and nonmetastatic thyroid tumors. Not a single patient had been given any form of treatment at any point before undergoing thyroid surgery. Using MiXCR, TCRdb reanalyzed the PCR reads. The sample lists 20,000 to 25,000 clones, 20% to 25% seen once, with 4.4% in the top ten. The source material was adjacent normal tissue. These receptors all come from a female donor with papillary thyroid cancer or a benign thyroid nodule (not recorded which). Some clones in this sample may be carry-over from other donors' samples.

On this clone: One end of the junction varies from germline; a read error may be responsible. This chain's CDR3 is CGASLRCEQYF. The DNA of the CDR3 is TGCGGTGCTAGCCTCAGGTGTGAGCAGTACTTC. The chain combines TRBV20-1 with TRBJ2-7, with a weak D call TRBD2 (5 bases). The CDR3 has 11 residues. Germline lookup yields CDR1 DFQATT and CDR2 SNEGSKA (reference sequence).

This clone was picked up many times. This chain uses TRBV3-1 with TRBJ2-7; 8 nucleotides match TRBD2. Trimming cost V 3 bases and J 0 bases; bases outside gene matches: 10. Looked up from germline, CDR1 is LGHDT and CDR2 is YNNKEL (reference sequence). The CDR3 covers 17 residues. Written as DNA, the CDR3 is TGTGCCAGCAGCCATCGACTAGCGAGGTCAAACTCCTACGAGCAGTACTTC. Encoded protein: CASSHRLARSNSYEQYF.

The chain combines TRBV20-1 with TRBJ1-1; TRBD1 matches 9 bases. The CDR3 contains 12 residues. The germline V gene encodes CDR1 DFQATT and CDR2 SNEGSKA (reference sequence). The junction had 6 bases not matched to a gene; V was cut back by 6 bases and J by 7 bases. CDR3 in amino acids: CSAGQGRVEAFF. CDR3 bases: TGCAGTGCCGGACAGGGGCGAGTTGAAGCTTTCTTT.

V gene TRBV20-1 combines with J gene TRBJ2-7, with D maybe TRBD2 (6 bases). V dropped 3 bases and J dropped 7 bases, with 16 bases sitting between them. This CDR3 is 13 amino acids long. Germline CDR1 and CDR2: DFQATT and SNEGSKA (reference sequence). The CDR3 here is CSASAIGRDEQYF. In DNA form, the CDR3 reads TGCAGTGCTAGCGCTATCGGGAGAGATGAGCAGTACTTC.

Concerning this clone itself: The conserved final phenylalanine or tryptophan is absent from the CDR3, which likely points to a read error. The genes are TRBV27 and TRBJ1-4; the match to TRBD1 covers 8 bases. The germline gives CDR1 MNHEY, CDR2 SMNVEV (reference sequence). The ends lost 3 bases at V and 13 bases at J; junction bases unmatched: 7. The CDR3 has 13 amino acids. The CDR3 DNA reads as TGTGCCAGCAGTTTCCAGGGGGCGAGAACACTGTTTATT. Amino acids: CASSFQGARTLFI.

This clone was counted many times. J is TRBJ2-7 and V is TRBV5-6; no clear D. Trimming removed 0 bases at V and 3 bases at J, with 7 bases between. Germline V gives CDR1 SGHDT, CDR2 YYEEEE. The CDR3 loop spans 13 amino acids. Here the CDR3 reads CASSLDVYYEQYF. CDR3 coding DNA: TGTGCCAGCAGCTTGGACGTATACTACGAGCAGTACTTC.

This clone was seen ten or more times. The V and J genes are TRBV3-1 and TRBJ1-2, with a weak D call TRBD1 (5 bases). The CDR3 totals 13 residues. Trimming removed 1 base at V and 3 bases at J, with 6 bases between. The germline V gene has CDR1 LGHDT and CDR2 YNNKEL (reference sequence). As DNA, the CDR3 is TGTGCCAGCAGCCAAGGCAGGGACTATGGCTACACCTTC. This translates into CASSQGRDYGYTF.

This clone was seen at least ten times. The chain uses TRBV6-2 or TRBV6-3 and TRBJ1-5, with 9 bases fitting TRBD1. Per germline, CDR1 MNHEY and CDR2 SVGEGT. The CDR3 extends over 18 amino acids. The ends lost 5 bases at V and 2 bases at J; junction bases unmatched: 13. The DNA for the CDR3 is TGTGCCAGCAGTCCCATGATGGCGGGACAGGGTCGCAATCAGCCCCAGCATTTT. As protein: CASSPMMAGQGRNQPQHF.

Comment on this clone: Relative to the germline gene, one junction end is altered; a read error may explain this. This chain joins TRBV28 and TRBJ2-3; D gene ambiguous. CDR1 MDHEN and CDR2 SYDVKM come from the germline V gene. The CDR3 extends over 12 amino acids. The CDR3 coding sequence is TGTGCCATCAGTCACGGCACAGATACGCAGTATTTT. It specifies CAISHGTDTQYF.

This clone occurred many times. The gene calls are TRBV4-2 and TRBJ1-1, with unresolved D. The V and J ends lost 2 bases and 1 base respectively, with 8 bases between them. Germline loops: CDR1 LGHNA, CDR2 YNFKEQ. The CDR3 sequence is 14 residues long. CDR3 sequence reads: CASSQLGGNTEAFF. CDR3 bases: TGTGCCAGCAGCCAACTTGGAGGGAACACTGAAGCTTTCTTT.

This clone has only a few counts. This rearrangement joins TRBV12-3 or TRBV12-4 to TRBJ2-3; TRBD2 agrees at 9 bases. Trimming took 6 bases from V and 5 from J; bases not matched to a gene: 9. The CDR3 length is 15 residues. CDR3 in amino acids: CASSLMLAGEDTQYF. In DNA form, the CDR3 reads TGTGCCAGCAGCCTAATGTTAGCGGGGGAAGATACGCAGTATTTT.

With regard to this clone: This is likely a read error, given that the CDR3 carries no conserved phenylalanine or tryptophan at its end. The chain has TRBV6-1 and TRBJ2-2; 8 bases are a match to TRBD2. The trim removed 7 bases at V and 7 bases at J, leaving 11 bases unmatched. The V gene's germline CDR1 is MNHNS and CDR2 SASEGT. This CDR3 contains 15 residues. The CDR3 DNA is TGTGCCAGCACCAATAGCGGGATGAGGATCGGGGAGCTGTTTTCT. Translated: CASTNSGMRIGELFS.

This chain links TRBV4-1 with TRBJ2-6, with D unresolved. The V end lost 1 base, the J end lost 5 bases, and 3 bases lay between the germline ends. Germline values: CDR1 MGHRA, CDR2 YSYEKL. The CDR3 runs to 13 residues. As DNA, the CDR3 is TGCGCCAGCAGCCAAGGGAGGGCCAACGTCCTGACTTTC. Translating it yields CASSQGRANVLTF.

The chain combines TRBV30 with TRBJ2-7; D might be TRBD1 (5 bases). V lost 0 bases and J lost 3, with 6 bases in between. Germline V CDR1 and CDR2: GTSNPN, SVGIG (reference sequence). The CDR3 is made up of 12 amino acids. The CDR3 sequence is CAWSVRGYEQYF. As DNA, the CDR3 is TGTGCCTGGAGTGTAAGGGGCTACGAGCAGTACTTC.